One sample yielded the 23 T cell receptor beta chains listed below, sequenced in a study of T cell responses to AZD1222 COVID-19 vaccine. Sequenced by immunoSEQ multiplex PCR; TCRdb stores in-frame clones only, minus some. Here the sample spans under 110,000 clones, about nine tenths being singletons. The source material was peripheral blood, sampled 28 days after the second AZD1222 dose. The source of these receptors is an adult who received the AZD1222 COVID-19 vaccine.

The chain employs TRBV6-5 and TRBJ1-5; no clear D gene. V lost 6 bases, J lost 4 bases, and 13 bases lay in between. This CDR3 has 14 amino acids. Germline loops: CDR1 MNHEY, CDR2 SVGAGI. This CDR3 reads CASSLADGNQPQHF. CDR3 in DNA: TGTGCCAGCAGCCTCGCGGACGGGAATCAGCCCCAGCATTTT.

This rearrangement joins TRBV7-2 to TRBJ1-6; D is possibly TRBD1 (6 bases). Per germline, CDR1 SGHTA and CDR2 FQGNSA. This CDR3 is built from 14 residues. Trimming pared 5 bases from V and 14 bases from J, leaving 19 bases between. In DNA, the CDR3 is TGTGCCAGCAGCCTCAACACAGGGATAGTCACCCTCCACTTT. The encoded protein is CASSLNTGIVTLHF.

The chain carries TRBV19 and TRBJ1-1; no clear D. This CDR3 comprises 15 residues. The V gene's germline CDR1 is LNHDA and CDR2 SQIVND (reference sequence). Trimming took off 5 bases at V and 0 bases at J, with 13 bases between the two ends. Written as DNA, the CDR3 is TGTGCCAGTAGTTCTGCACGGACGGTGAACACTGAAGCTTTCTTT. Translating it yields CASSSARTVNTEAFF. Supplemented by reference TRBV19 and TRBJ1-1, the full variable domain reads DGGITQSPKYLFRKEGQNVTLSCEQNLNHDAMYWYRQDPGQGLRLIYYSQIVNDFQKGDIAEGYSVSREKKESFPLTVTSAQKNPTAFYLCASSSARTVNTEAFFGQGTRLTVV.

This clone was seen ten or more times. J is TRBJ2-3 and V is TRBV5-1; 10 bases agree with TRBD2. With 4 bases clipped from V and 0 bases from J, the junction kept 8 bases outside the gene matches. This CDR3 spans 17 amino acids. The V gene's germline CDR1 is SGHRS and CDR2 YFSETQ. DNA of the CDR3: TGCGCCAGCAGCCCATTAGCGGGGGGCCCCAGCACAGATACGCAGTATTTT. It yields the protein CASSPLAGGPSTDTQYF. Supplemented by reference TRBV5-1 and TRBJ2-3, the full variable domain reads KAGVTQTPRYLIKTRGQQVTLSCSPISGHRSVSWYQQTPGQGLQFLFEYFSETQRNKGNFPGRFSGRQFSNSRSEMNVSTLELGDSALYLCASSPLAGGPSTDTQYFGPGTRLTVL.

V is TRBV3-1 (or the pseudogene TRBV3-2) and J is TRBJ2-7; either TRBD1 or TRBD2 may fit D (6 bases each). The CDR3 extends over 16 amino acids. The germline CDR1 and CDR2 sequences are LGHDT and YNNKEL (reference sequence). The V and J ends lost 4 bases and 2 bases respectively, with 18 bases between them. Here the CDR3 DNA reads TGTGCCAGCAGCCTTGCGGGGTCGGGGGCCCCCTACGAGCAGTACTTC. It codes for CASSLAGSGAPYEQYF.

The V call is TRBV10-3, the J call TRBJ1-1, with D tentatively TRBD1 (5 bases). CDR3 length equals 14 residues. With 2 bases removed from V and 2 bases from J, the gap between germline ends came to 9 bases. Per the germline V gene, CDR1 is ENHRY and CDR2 is SYGVKD. CDR3 sequence reads: CAISEVTANTEAFF. In DNA form, the CDR3 reads TGTGCCATCAGTGAGGTGACAGCCAACACTGAAGCTTTCTTT.

CDR3 DNA: TGTGCCAGCAGCTTAGGGATAGGGAACACCGGGGAGCTGTTTTTT. Translated: CASSLGIGNTGELFF. This chain links TRBV7-2 with TRBJ2-2; D gene ambiguous. The CDR3 totals 15 residues. V lost 1 base and J lost 1, with 7 bases in between. Germline V CDR1 and CDR2: SGHTA, FQGNSA.

The V and J genes are TRBV4-2 and TRBJ2-3; TRBD2 is a possible D gene (7 bases). Germline CDR1 LGHNA, CDR2 YNFKEQ. V shed 0 bases and J shed 4 bases, with 17 bases lying between them. There are 17 residues in the CDR3. The CDR3 loop reads CASSQERGGGASDTQYF. The CDR3 bases are TGTGCCAGCAGCCAAGAAAGAGGTGGGGGGGCCTCAGATACGCAGTATTTT.

The DNA of the CDR3 is TGTGCCAGCAGAAACCGGGACACCACTAATGAAAAACTGTTTTTT. Its protein is CASRNRDTTNEKLFF. The genes are TRBV21-1 and TRBJ1-4; the D call of TRBD1 is as the table states it, not checked on the DNA. TRBV21-1 is a pseudogene segment. This CDR3 is built from 15 residues.

The genes are TRBV5-4 and TRBJ2-5, with 8 nucleotides matching TRBD1. J gave up 1 base and V 1 base, and 3 bases lay outside the gene matches. From germline, CDR1 is SGHNT and CDR2 YYREEE (reference sequence). CDR3 length: 15 amino acids. This CDR3 is CASSLMTGVQETQYF. CDR3 DNA sequence: TGTGCCAGCAGCTTGATGACAGGGGTCCAAGAGACCCAGTACTTC.

The CDR3 sequence is CASSDTAGDEKLFF. In DNA form, the CDR3 reads TGTGCCAGCAGTGATACCGCAGGGGATGAAAAACTGTTTTTT. The V and J genes are TRBV9 and TRBJ1-4; tentative D call: TRBD1 (6 bases). CDR1 and CDR2 from the germline V gene are SGDLS and YYNGEE. The CDR3 has 14 residues. The V end was cut by 5 bases, the J end by 6 bases, with 14 bases between.

V and J are TRBV6-2 or TRBV6-3 and TRBJ2-7; 7 bases match TRBD1. This CDR3 is 14 amino acids long. Trimming took 5 bases from V and 2 from J; bases not matched to a gene: 6. The germline V gene encodes CDR1 MNHEY and CDR2 SVGEGT. The CDR3 DNA reads TGTGCCAGCAGTCCAGGGACAGATCCCTACGAGCAGTACTTC. This sequence encodes CASSPGTDPYEQYF.

Written as DNA, the CDR3 is TGTGCCACCAGTGAGGGGACAGGGAGGAATGAGCAGTTCTTC. Encoded protein: CATSEGTGRNEQFF. The rearrangement uses TRBV24-1 and TRBJ2-1, with TRBD1 identical over 9 bases. The CDR3 totals 14 residues. J lost 7 bases, V lost 4 bases, and 4 bases had no gene match. Germline V lookup: CDR1 KGHDR, CDR2 SFDVKD.

The rearrangement uses TRBV2 and TRBJ1-5; 9 positions match TRBD1. This CDR3 is built from 15 residues. The V gene's germline CDR1 is SNHLY and CDR2 FYNNEI. Trimming took 6 bases from V and 4 from J; bases not matched to a gene: 7. The CDR3: CASSYRGLGNQPQHF. In DNA form, the CDR3 reads TGTGCCAGCAGCTACAGGGGGCTCGGAAATCAGCCCCAGCATTTT. Full variable domain (missing parts from reference TRBV2 and TRBJ1-5): EPEVTQTPSHQVTQMGQEVILRCVPISNHLYFYWYRQILGQKVEFLVSFYNNEISEKSEIFDDQFSVERPDGSNFTLKIRSTKLEDSAMYFCASSYRGLGNQPQHFGDGTRLSIL.

The chain recombines TRBV7-2 with TRBJ1-1, with D uncertain. Looked up from germline, CDR1 is SGHTA and CDR2 is FQGNSA. V was cut by 5 bases and J by 4 bases, with 14 bases left in between. The CDR3 covers 14 residues. The CDR3 loop is CASSLRKDATEAFF. The CDR3 DNA sequence: TGTGCCAGCAGCCTCAGGAAGGACGCCACTGAAGCTTTCTTT.

V gene TRBV24-1 combines with J gene TRBJ2-1, with D perhaps given as TRBD1 or TRBD2 (7 bases each). The CDR3 runs to 13 residues. V was cut by 9 bases and J by 10 bases, with 18 bases left in between. From germline, CDR1 is KGHDR and CDR2 SFDVKD. CDR3 nucleotides: TGTGCCACCGGAGCCAGGGGGGGTTGGGAGCAGTTCTTC. Translated, it gives CATGARGGWEQFF.

The chain is built from TRBV6-5 and TRBJ2-7; 9 nucleotides line up with TRBD1. CDR1 MNHEY and CDR2 SVGAGI come from the germline V gene. The CDR3 has 15 amino acids. V was pared by 2 bases and J by 4 bases, with 6 bases of the junction left unmatched. CDR3 sequence (DNA): TGTGCCAGCAGTTACCCTGGACAGGGGACGTACGAGCAGTACTTC. Translation gives CASSYPGQGTYEQYF.

The rearrangement uses TRBV27 and TRBJ2-7; TRBD1 matches 9 bases. V was clipped by 5 bases and J by 0 bases; unmatched bases: 5. Germline-derived CDR1 and CDR2 are MNHEY and SMNVEV (reference sequence). The CDR3 totals 15 residues. The CDR3 sequence: CASSSAGQGSYEQYF. The CDR3 DNA is TGTGCCAGCAGTAGCGCGGGACAGGGCTCCTACGAGCAGTACTTC.

The chain recombines TRBV7-9 with TRBJ2-1, with a tentative D call TRBD1 (6 bases). Deletions cut 5 bases from V and 7 bases from J, with 18 bases between. This CDR3 contains 15 residues. Per germline, CDR1 SEHNR and CDR2 FQNEAQ (reference sequence). CDR3 bases: TGTGCCAGCAGCGTTGGGACATCTCGGGGTAATGAGCAGTTCTTC. Translating gives CASSVGTSRGNEQFF.

V gene TRBV6-5 combines with J gene TRBJ2-7; tentatively, D is TRBD1 (5 bases). The CDR3 is 15 residues long. Germline-derived CDR1 and CDR2 are MNHEY and SVGAGI. V lost 0 bases to trimming and J lost 3 bases, with 12 bases between them. The CDR3 here is CASSYSILDNYEQYF. The CDR3 DNA follows: TGTGCCAGCAGTTACTCGATTCTGGACAACTACGAGCAGTACTTC.

The V call is TRBV6-2 or TRBV6-3, the J call TRBJ1-5; 10 bases agree with TRBD1. Trimming removed 6 bases from V and 6 bases from J; junction bases left unmatched: 8. This CDR3 spans 15 amino acids. Germline V gene sequence: CDR1 MNHEY, CDR2 SVGEGT. The CDR3 DNA follows: TGTGCCAGCAGCCGTGGGACAGGGGCAGGTCAGCCCCAGCATTTT. This encodes CASSRGTGAGQPQHF.

The chain links TRBV27 to TRBJ1-5; tentatively, D is TRBD1 (5 bases). The CDR3 loop spans 18 amino acids. Germline V gives CDR1 MNHEY, CDR2 SMNVEV (reference sequence). The V gene lost 5 bases and the J gene lost 0 bases, with 20 bases spanning the gap. CDR3 region: CASSPQGPLVYSNQPQHF. Here the CDR3 DNA reads TGTGCCAGCAGTCCCCAGGGCCCGCTGGTTTATAGCAATCAGCCCCAGCATTTT.

The genes are TRBV7-9 and TRBJ2-1; TRBD2 aligns across 14 bases. The germline CDR1 and CDR2 sequences are SEHNR and FQNEAQ (reference sequence). There are 15 residues in the CDR3. J was trimmed by 9 bases and V by 5 bases; bases with no gene match: 6. CDR3 residues: CASSGTSGGFGEQFF. The CDR3, as DNA: TGTGCCAGCAGCGGGACTAGCGGGGGTTTTGGTGAGCAGTTCTTC. The full variable domain, rest sourced from reference TRBV7-9 and TRBJ2-1, is DTGVSQNPRHKITKRGQNVTFRCDPISEHNRLYWYRQTLGQGPEFLTYFQNEAQLEKSRLLSDRFSAERPKGSFSTLEIQRTEQGDSAMYLCASSGTSGGFGEQFFGPGTRLTVL.